Each of the 28 T cell receptor beta chains below was sequenced from the same sample in a study of cytomegalovirus exposure and HLA in healthy donors. Primers included in the PCR were 60 Vbeta and 13 Jbeta primers. Assay used: immunoSEQ multiplex PCR; TCRdb lists only in-frame clones, some missing. The data hold under 80,000 clones, with around 63% observed a single time. The sample comprised PBMCs. These receptors came from a woman under 40 in good health and CMV-seronegative.

This clone was seen a single time. The V and J genes are TRBV7-9 and TRBJ1-6; the D is unclear. Germline-derived CDR1 and CDR2 are SEHNR and FQNEAQ (reference sequence). This CDR3 has 15 residues. V lost 5 bases and J lost 7, with 15 bases in between. The CDR3: CASSPQDSPNSPLHF. CDR3 sequence (DNA): TGTGCCAGCAGCCCTCAGGACTCACCGAATTCACCCCTCCACTTT.

J is TRBJ1-2 and V is TRBV7-2; 7 bases match TRBD1. CDR3 length: 17 residues. The V gene end was trimmed by 5 bases and the J gene end by 4 bases; junction bases not matched to a gene: 16. Germline V CDR1 and CDR2: SGHTA, FQGNSA. The CDR3 sequence: CASSPRRDSPQGYGYTF. CDR3 coding DNA: TGTGCCAGCAGCCCCCGACGGGACAGCCCCCAGGGCTATGGCTACACCTTC.

This chain joins TRBV7-2 and TRBJ2-1; D ambiguous. This CDR3 spans 15 amino acids. V lost 2 bases and J lost 0, with 8 bases in between. CDR1 is SGHTA, CDR2 FQGNSA, per germline. This CDR3 is CASSLSASSYNEQFF. In nucleotides, the CDR3 is TGTGCCAGCAGCTTATCCGCTAGCTCCTACAATGAGCAGTTCTTC.

The chain is built from TRBV18 and TRBJ2-7, with 10 positions matching TRBD1. The CDR3 covers 15 residues. Germline-derived CDR1 and CDR2 are KGHSH and LQKENI. V dropped 8 bases and J dropped 5; count of bases not matched to a gene: 12. The DNA of the CDR3 is TGTGCCAGCCAGGCCCGACAGGGGGCAGCGGACGAGCAGTACTTC. Protein: CASQARQGAADEQYF. Full variable domain (missing parts from reference TRBV18 and TRBJ2-7): NAGVMQNPRHLVRRRGQEARLRCSPMKGHSHVYWYRQLPEEGLKFMVYLQKENIIDESGMPKERFSAEFPKEGPSILRIQQVVRGDSAAYFCASQARQGAADEQYFGPGTRLTVT.

The V and J genes are TRBV18 and TRBJ2-6, with no clear D. V was clipped by 2 bases and J by 0 bases, with 11 bases between them. Per germline, CDR1 KGHSH and CDR2 LQKENI. The length of the CDR3 is 17 residues. DNA for the CDR3: TGTGCCAGCTCACCAGGGCAGGTGAGCTCTGGGGCCAACGTCCTGACTTTC. Its protein product is CASSPGQVSSGANVLTF.

The chain joins TRBV30 to TRBJ1-5; D gene ambiguous. CDR1 is GTSNPN, CDR2 SVGIG, per germline (reference sequence). Trimming took 2 bases from V and 5 from J, leaving 10 bases between them. CDR3 size: 13 residues. The CDR3 sequence is CAWSLDLHQPQHF. The CDR3 coding sequence is TGTGCCTGGAGTCTAGACCTGCATCAGCCCCAGCATTTT.

This clone was picked up a small number of times. V usage is TRBV13 and J usage is TRBJ1-1, with D maybe TRBD1 (6 bases). With 5 bases removed from V and 3 bases from J, the gap between germline ends came to 19 bases. The germline CDR1 and CDR2 sequences are PRHDT and FYEKMQ (reference sequence). There are 16 residues in the CDR3. The CDR3 protein is CASSPTRGGADTEAFF. As DNA, the CDR3 is TGTGCCAGCAGCCCAACCCGGGGGGGGGCGGACACTGAAGCTTTCTTT.

Comments on this clone: No conserved phenylalanine or tryptophan is present at the end of the CDR3, so a read error is the likely explanation. The limits of the CDR3 on the DNA are not certain, so only TCRdb's listed CDR3 is given. CDR3 loop: CASSLLAG. V and J are TRBV6-1 and TRBJ2-7; the D call of TRBD2 is as the table states it, not checked on the DNA. Germline V lookup: CDR1 MNHNS, CDR2 SASEGT. Both ends counted, the CDR3 spans 8 residues.

In this sample, this clone turned up once. The rearrangement uses TRBV19 and TRBJ1-1, with 8 nucleotides matching TRBD1. This CDR3 region has 15 residues. Germline V CDR1 and CDR2: LNHDA, SQIVND (reference sequence). The ends lost 4 bases at V and 4 bases at J; junction bases unmatched: 8. The CDR3 is CASSTLRQGSTEAFF. The CDR3 nucleotides are TGTGCCAGTAGTACCTTACGACAGGGGAGCACTGAAGCTTTCTTT.

The chain has TRBV5-6 and TRBJ2-6; D gene ambiguous. Between the trimmed V and J ends, which lost 4 bases and 0 bases, there was a span of 11 bases. CDR1 is SGHDT, CDR2 YYEEEE, per germline. The CDR3 length is 16 residues. In nucleotides, the CDR3 is TGTGCCAGCAGCCTCGACACCGGCTCTGGGGCCAACGTCCTGACTTTC. It translates to CASSLDTGSGANVLTF.

This sequence joins TRBV9 and TRBJ2-5; 7 bases agree with TRBD1. CDR1 is SGDLS, CDR2 YYNGEE, per germline. The CDR3 has 16 residues. The V and J ends lost 2 bases and 5 bases, in that order; junction bases with no gene match: 12. The CDR3 here is CASSVTTGPSSETQYF. For the CDR3, the DNA is TGTGCCAGCAGCGTCACGACAGGGCCTTCAAGCGAGACCCAGTACTTC. Full variable domain (missing parts from reference TRBV9 and TRBJ2-5): DSGVTQTPKHLITATGQRVTLRCSPRSGDLSVYWYQQSLDQGLQFLIQYYNGEERAKGNILERFSAQQFPDLHSELNLSSLELGDSALYFCASSVTTGPSSETQYFGPGTRLLVL.

This clone rates as medium-sized. The chain links TRBV27 to TRBJ1-4; perhaps TRBD1 as D (6 bases). The V gene lost 3 bases and the J gene lost 8 bases, with 10 bases spanning the gap. CDR1 is MNHEY and CDR2 is SMNVEV in the germline V gene (reference sequence). CDR3 size: 13 residues. In nucleotides, the CDR3 is TGTGCCAGCAGTTTCCCCGACAGGGAAAAACTGTTTTTT. Amino acid sequence: CASSFPDREKLFF.

J is TRBJ2-7 and V is TRBV6-1, with 8 positions matching TRBD1. V was pared by 5 bases and J by 0 bases, with 3 bases of the junction left unmatched. Germline CDR1 MNHNS, CDR2 SASEGT. The CDR3 has 14 residues. In DNA, the CDR3 is TGTGCCAGCAGTACCGACAGGGGCTCCTACGAGCAGTACTTC. Its translation is CASSTDRGSYEQYF.

This clone was seen once. This rearrangement joins TRBV6-1 to TRBJ1-2; D unresolved. Trimming took off 4 bases at V and 3 bases at J, with 9 bases between the two ends. This CDR3 comprises 13 residues. From germline, CDR1 is MNHNS and CDR2 SASEGT. The CDR3 bases are TGTGCCAGCAGTGCGGAGGCGTACTATGGCTACACCTTC. This translates into CASSAEAYYGYTF.

The rearrangement joins TRBV4-2 to TRBJ2-1; 9 nucleotides agree with TRBD2. V trimming: 1 base; J trimming: 2 bases; junction bases outside the gene matches: 9. Germline lookup yields CDR1 LGHNA and CDR2 YNFKEQ. The length of the CDR3 is 18 residues. In nucleotides, the CDR3 is TGTGCCAGCAGCCAAGGGCGGGGGGGCCGGGGGACCTACAATGAGCAGTTCTTC. Residues: CASSQGRGGRGTYNEQFF.

This clone was observed a single time. The rearrangement joins TRBV6-1 to TRBJ1-1; D possibly corresponds to TRBD1 (6 bases). V lost 5 bases and J 0 bases, leaving 13 bases between the germline ends. The germline V gene encodes CDR1 MNHNS and CDR2 SASEGT. The CDR3 is made up of 15 amino acids. DNA of the CDR3: TGTGCCAGCAGTATCGAAGGGGGAATGAACACTGAAGCTTTCTTT. Its translation: CASSIEGGMNTEAFF.

The genes are TRBV6-6 and TRBJ2-2, with D perhaps TRBD1 (7 bases). This CDR3 contains 14 residues. CDR1 and CDR2 (germline): MNHNY, SVGAGI (reference sequence). The V end was cut by 7 bases, the J end by 6 bases, with 15 bases between. The CDR3 coding sequence is TGTGCCAGCAAGGAGGGGGCGCGACCCGGGGAGCTGTTTTTT. Protein sequence: CASKEGARPGELFF.

On this clone itself: Since the CDR3 does not end with the conserved phenylalanine or tryptophan, this likely comes from a read error. The CDR3 reads CASSLGGNYGYTL. CDR3 nucleotides: TGTGCCAGCAGCCTGGGGGGCAACTATGGCTACACCCTC. The rearrangement joins TRBV5-6 to TRBJ1-2; tentative D call: TRBD1 (6 bases). V lost 4 bases to trimming and J lost 2 bases, with 9 bases between them. The germline gives CDR1 SGHDT, CDR2 YYEEEE. This CDR3 is built from 13 residues.

J is TRBJ2-5 and V is TRBV5-1; 9 nucleotides align to TRBD2. The CDR3 is 15 residues long. Per germline, CDR1 SGHRS and CDR2 YFSETQ. The trim removed 3 bases at V and 3 bases at J, leaving 6 bases unmatched. CDR3 loop: CASSWNLAGEETQYF. CDR3 in DNA: TGCGCCAGCAGCTGGAACTTAGCGGGGGAAGAGACCCAGTACTTC.

The chain joins TRBV7-2 to TRBJ2-7; tentatively, D is TRBD2 (6 bases). From germline, CDR1 is SGHTA and CDR2 FQGNSA. The CDR3 covers 15 residues. Trimming pared 5 bases from V and 2 bases from J, leaving 16 bases between. This chain's CDR3 is CASSLSSLATYEQYF. CDR3 bases: TGTGCCAGCAGCCTATCGTCGCTAGCGACCTACGAGCAGTACTTC.

The chain uses TRBV7-2 and TRBJ2-3; TRBD2 might be the D (5 bases). This CDR3 has 12 residues. V lost 3 bases and J 6 bases, leaving 7 bases between the germline ends. Looked up from germline, CDR1 is SGHTA and CDR2 is FQGNSA. As DNA, the CDR3 is TGTGCCAGCAGCTTGACGGGGGATACGCAGTATTTT. Translating it yields CASSLTGDTQYF.

The chain combines TRBV6-5 with TRBJ1-6; D unresolved. V lost 0 bases and J 0 bases, leaving 6 bases between the germline ends. The CDR3 extends over 16 amino acids. CDR1 and CDR2 (germline): MNHEY, SVGAGI. DNA for the CDR3: TGTGCCAGCAGTTACTCTTGGAGCTCCTATAATTCACCCCTCCACTTT. Translating it yields CASSYSWSSYNSPLHF.

This clone has only one observation. The V call is TRBV4-3, the J call TRBJ2-7; perhaps TRBD1 as D (5 bases). The CDR3 loop spans 13 amino acids. The germline V and J ends were trimmed by 1 base and 9 bases, with 13 bases remaining between them. The germline V gene has CDR1 LGHNA and CDR2 YSLEER. CDR3 protein: CASSQGQLTGQYF. The CDR3 coding sequence is TGCGCCAGCAGCCAAGGACAGTTAACGGGGCAGTACTTC.

This rearrangement joins TRBV10-3 to TRBJ2-7; 8 bases agree with TRBD2. This CDR3 is built from 13 residues. After removal of 11 bases from V and 2 bases from J, the junction contained 8 bases not matched to a gene. The V gene's germline CDR1 is ENHRY and CDR2 SYGVKD. Written as DNA, the CDR3 is TGTGCCTCGGGGGGGGAGACAGCCTACGAGCAGTACTTC. It translates to CASGGETAYEQYF.

The chain recombines TRBV7-2 with TRBJ1-2, with 8 bases aligning to TRBD1. J gave up 4 bases and V 5 bases, and 9 bases lay outside the gene matches. Germline CDR1 SGHTA, CDR2 FQGNSA. This CDR3 contains 15 residues. The CDR3 reads CASSTQTGAGYGYTF. In DNA form, the CDR3 reads TGTGCCAGCAGCACCCAGACAGGGGCTGGCTATGGCTACACCTTC.

This clone appeared a few times. Relative to the germline gene, one junction end is altered; a read error may explain this. This rearrangement joins TRBV10-3 to TRBJ1-2; weak D call: TRBD1 (6 bases). Germline V CDR1 and CDR2: ENHRY, SYGVKD. The CDR3 extends over 14 amino acids. CDR3 in amino acids: CASSSTGSVYGYTF. The CDR3 DNA reads TGTGCCAGCAGTTCGACAGGTTCGGTCTATGGCTACACCTTC.

The J gene is TRBJ2-1, the V gene TRBV9, with 10 bases identical to TRBD1. V trimming: 4 bases; J trimming: 6 bases; junction bases outside the gene matches: 7. The V gene's germline CDR1 is SGDLS and CDR2 YYNGEE. The CDR3 is 15 residues long. CDR3 sequence (DNA): TGTGCCAGCAGCCCCCGGGACAGGGGCTCCAATGAGCAGTTCTTC. Protein sequence: CASSPRDRGSNEQFF.

This chain joins TRBV25-1 and TRBJ2-3, with a tentative D call TRBD2 (6 bases). The V end lost 8 bases, the J end lost 5 bases, and 8 bases lay between the germline ends. The CDR3 extends over 11 amino acids. Per the germline V gene, CDR1 is MGHDK and CDR2 is SYGVNS. CDR3 nucleotide sequence: TGTGCCAGCCTAGCGAGAGATACGCAGTATTTT. Residues: CASLARDTQYF.